This entry lists 5 T cell receptor beta chains sequenced from one sample in a study of CD8+ T cells in alopecia areata. Treatment reported: oral pan-JAK inhibitor, 5-10 mg twice daily. Following RNA extraction, reverse transcription yielded cDNA that acted as the sequencing template. Profiled with immunoSEQ multiplex PCR; TCRdb holds only in-frame clones, not every one. Of around 270,000 clones listed, nearly 60% were seen once; the top ten hold more than 1.5%. Sequenced material: CD4+ T cells sorted from blood, taken at week 24, from a patient treated with tofacitinib. These receptors were taken from a human donor with alopecia areata.

On this clone: The sample contains more than one DNA sequence encoding this CDR3. This sequence joins TRBV7-2 and TRBJ2-1; no clear D gene. V lost 5 bases and J 2 bases, leaving 4 bases between the germline ends. Germline CDR1 is SGHTA and CDR2 is FQGNSA. The CDR3 covers 12 residues. CDR3 amino acids: CASSPTYNEQFF. In DNA form, the CDR3 reads TGTGCCAGCAGCCCCACCTACAATGAGCAGTTCTTC.

The chain is built from TRBV28 and TRBJ2-7; 10 nucleotides align to TRBD1. The CDR3 consists of 16 residues. The germline V gene encodes CDR1 MDHEN and CDR2 SYDVKM. V dropped 4 bases and J dropped 5; count of bases not matched to a gene: 11. CDR3 sequence (DNA): TGTGCCAGCAGTTCCCAGCCGGGACAGGGGCGCAACGAGCAGTACTTC. Protein: CASSSQPGQGRNEQYF.

This clone turned up a few times. V is TRBV10-3 and J is TRBJ2-2; the match to TRBD2 covers 9 bases. The CDR3 loop spans 16 amino acids. V dropped 4 bases and J dropped 5; count of bases not matched to a gene: 8. Looked up from germline, CDR1 is ENHRY and CDR2 is SYGVKD. The CDR3 reads CAISVSSGGRTGELFF. The CDR3 coding sequence is TGTGCCATCAGTGTTAGTAGCGGGGGCCGAACCGGGGAGCTGTTTTTT.

This clone was detected only a few times. The chain links TRBV6-1 to TRBJ2-3; D not resolved. The germline CDR1 and CDR2 sequences are MNHNS and SASEGT. This CDR3 has 11 amino acids. Trimming took 1 base from V and 5 from J, leaving 1 base between them. The CDR3 coding sequence is TGTGCCAGCAGTGAAGAAGATACGCAGTATTTT. Protein product: CASSEEDTQYF.

This rearrangement joins TRBV29-1 to TRBJ1-4, with D perhaps TRBD1 (6 bases). Germline-derived CDR1 and CDR2 are SQVTM and ANQGSEA. V was shortened by 6 bases and J by 8 bases, with 16 bases between the two germline ends. The CDR3 consists of 13 residues. The CDR3 loop reads CSVVRGPWEKLFF. CDR3 nucleotides: TGCAGCGTCGTCAGGGGCCCTTGGGAAAAACTGTTTTTT.